This T cell receptor beta chain was captured in a study of blood T cell repertoires in COVID-19. Study details: Collection of acute and convalescent COVID-19 samples took place in the United States, Italy and Spain. Sample material is recorded as cDNA or gDNA derived from T cells, B-cell-depleted T cells, or PBMCs.

The CDR3 is 15 amino acids. Trimming took off 2 bases at V and 1 base at J, with 11 bases between the two ends. Looked up from germline, CDR1 is MNHNS and CDR2 is SASEGT. Per the authors' pipeline: Cell counts per sample came from amplifying reference gene primers. Assay: immunoSEQ multiplex PCR; the TCRdb copy retains only in-frame clones and omits some. That table supplies the V and J calls and clone size; D and trimming were determined from the DNA. The table has nearly 90,000 clones, around 88% seen once. Sequenced input: peripheral blood. The chain combines TRBV6-1 with TRBJ1-2, with D possibly being TRBD1 (6 bases). The clonotype originates from a man in his fifties or sixties with acute or convalescent COVID-19. As DNA, the CDR3 is TGTGCCAGCAGTGAAATACAGGGCTTTAACTATGGCTACACCTTC. Translated, it gives CASSEIQGFNYGYTF.